This T cell receptor beta chain was sequenced during a study of identical twins (dated by TCRdb to 2016 to 2018). About the investigation overall: To test whether fetal clonotypes persist, the study used deep sequencing on TCR alpha and beta repertoires from monozygotic twins, unrelated adults of various ages, and cord blood. To rule out contamination, replicate twin experiments were performed at different times with different library preparation protocols. General findings and caveats noted by the study authors: Abundant cord blood beta clonotypes had fewer insertions, young adult naive repertoires showed a similar but weaker trend, and memory repertoires showed no such trend. Invariant T cells such as MAIT and iNKT could partly confound zero-insertion analyses, although diverse VJ usage argued against such confounding for most clonotypes. Because the same donors could not be followed over many years, conclusions were based on cross-sectional statistical analysis. In beta out-of-frame sequences, excess twin sharing was weaker, because having fewer shared sequences lowered the signal-to-noise ratio. Compared with coincidental sharing between unrelated individuals, an excess of low generation-probability sequences was observed among out-of-frame TCR alpha sequences shared between twins. In monozygotic twins, out-of-frame TCR alpha sharing was systematically underestimated by recombination models, although the models agreed with sharing between unrelated individuals.

The library was produced with 5' RACE. The listed sequencing device is Illumina HiSeq 2000. Template switching added a universal primer binding site, and the final cDNA carried a unique molecular identifier that allowed TCR cDNA molecules to be counted accurately. Specific primers in the conserved constant-segment region were used to synthesize first-strand cDNA for the TCR alpha and beta chains. To control for contamination, every cDNA library carried two barcodes: a SMART-Mk sample barcode plus Illumina barcodes. TruSeq adapter sequences along with Illumina sample barcodes were introduced in two successive PCR steps. The TCR alpha and beta cDNA libraries were sequenced on the Illumina HiSeq platform using custom primers. On the authors' methods: Unique molecular identifiers were extracted from raw reads with MiGEC, and CDR3 positions were determined with MiXCR. Recombination models were inferred per individual with the repgenHMM and IGoR tools using an EM algorithm. Shared clonotypes were analyzed with the tcR package in R, and sharing was normalized by the product of cloneset sizes. Out-of-frame nonproductive sequences were analyzed to study raw recombination free of thymic and clonal selection effects. Clones were called with MiXCR by TCRdb after fastp trimmed the public reads at Q25, and only in-frame beta chains were retained. Rows with one shared CDR3 protein collapse into an entry with the most common genes and DNA. V and J calls and clone size were set by TCRdb, not the authors. The table for this sample lists approximately 700,000 distinct CDR3 sequences; around a sixth of them were counted only once. Clones ranked in the top ten supply under 15% of the sample.

All donors were healthy Caucasians. Three pairs of female monozygotic twins, all aged about 18 to 30 years, were included in the twin cohort. RNA for TCR libraries was isolated from peripheral blood mononuclear cells. This clonotype has only a few counts. Its antigen is unknown. It has no much larger one-base neighbor in the sample; base qualities were not kept. The CDR3 numbers 14 residues from cysteine through phenylalanine. Only CDR3 DNA is held: 42 bases, read in frame from base 1. The CDR1 and CDR2 encoded by the germline V gene are MDHEN and SYDVKM. The V end gives up 6 bases and the J end 5 bases, leaving 8 bases in the junction not matched to a gene. This same sample was also taken into another study, of T cells expressing NK-cell markers. The second publication reports: In sorted CD3+CD56+NKG2C+, CD3+CD56+NKG2C- and CD3+CD56-NKG2C+ T-cell subsets from 7 to 9 donors, TCR beta-chain repertoires were profiled. Of the eight sequenced donors, seven were found to be HCMV-seropositive and one was found to be HCMV-seronegative. To restrict sorting to alphabetaTCR-expressing T cells, an anti-gammadeltaTCR antibody was added in several experiments. In several donors, the dominant CD3+CD56+NKG2C+ clonotypes were among the top 10 CD8+ clonotypes and accounted for about 1.0-7.5% of CD8+ T cells. Those dominant clonotypes were again the most abundant among CD3+CD56-NKG2C+ cells in several donors, at roughly 25-60.1%. Whether the expanded NKG2C-expressing T cell clones were specific for HCMV antigens was left unclear. All eight donors whose samples were sequenced were randomly selected healthy volunteers, three of them men and five women. HCMV serostatus was determined by detecting HCMV-specific IgG in serum with a commercial ELISA kit. For more than 5 donors, unsorted PBMC were also used to sequence bulk peripheral blood T-cell repertoires. MIGEC was used to demultiplex reads and group the reads by UMI, and MiTCR was used to assemble and quantify clonotypes. To remove erroneous sequences, TCR cDNA sequences were retained only when supported by two or more reads. The tcR package was used for downstream repertoire analysis, and clonotypes were matched across fractions by CDR3 nucleotide sequence plus V segment. VDJmatch was used to annotate antigen specificity against VDJdb, with one amino acid substitution allowed in CDR3.

What was sequenced was PBMCs. The chain is assembled from TRBV28 and TRBJ2-7; a stretch of 9 junction bases matches TRBD1. This clonotype was obtained from a woman aged 18-29 years in good health. The nucleotide sequence is TGTGCCAGCAGCCGCCCGGGACAGGGAAACGAGCAGTACTTC. The translation is CASSRPGQGNEQYF.